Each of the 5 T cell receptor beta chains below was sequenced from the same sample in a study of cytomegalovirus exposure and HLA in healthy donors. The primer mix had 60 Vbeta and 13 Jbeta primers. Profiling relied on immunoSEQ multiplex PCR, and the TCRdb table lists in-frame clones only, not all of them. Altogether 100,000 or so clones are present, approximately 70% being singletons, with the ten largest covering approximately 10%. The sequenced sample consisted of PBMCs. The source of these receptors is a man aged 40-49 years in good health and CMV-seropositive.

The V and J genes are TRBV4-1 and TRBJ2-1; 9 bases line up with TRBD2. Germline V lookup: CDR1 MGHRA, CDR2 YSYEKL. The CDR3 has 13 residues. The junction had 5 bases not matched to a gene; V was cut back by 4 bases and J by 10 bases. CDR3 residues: CASSRILAGEQFF. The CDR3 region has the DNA TGCGCCAGCAGCCGAATACTAGCGGGCGAGCAGTTCTTC.

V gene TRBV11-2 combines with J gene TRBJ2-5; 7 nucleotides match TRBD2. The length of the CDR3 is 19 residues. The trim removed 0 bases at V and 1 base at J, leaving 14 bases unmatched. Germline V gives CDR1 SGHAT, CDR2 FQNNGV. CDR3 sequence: CASSLEGLAEHTLQETQYF. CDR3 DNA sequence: TGTGCCAGCAGCTTAGAAGGTCTAGCGGAACATACGCTCCAAGAGACCCAGTACTTC. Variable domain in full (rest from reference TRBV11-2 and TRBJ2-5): EAGVAQSPRYKIIEKRQSVAFWCNPISGHATLYWYQQILGQGPKLLIQFQNNGVVDDSQLPKDRFSAERLKGVDSTLKIQPAKLEDSAVYLCASSLEGLAEHTLQETQYFGPGTRLLVL.

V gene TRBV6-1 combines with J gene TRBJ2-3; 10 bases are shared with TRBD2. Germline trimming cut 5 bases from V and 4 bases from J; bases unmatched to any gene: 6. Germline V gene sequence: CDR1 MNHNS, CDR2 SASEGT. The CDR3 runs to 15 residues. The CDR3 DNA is TGTGCCAGCAGTCCTAGCGGGAGCAAGTCAGATACGCAGTATTTT. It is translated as CASSPSGSKSDTQYF.

The CDR3 sequence: CASSRDGGSAFF. The CDR3 DNA reads TGCGCCAGCAGCCGGGACGGGGGGTCGGCTTTCTTT. J is TRBJ1-1 and V is TRBV4-3; possibly TRBD1 for D (5 bases). Trimming shortened V by 4 bases and J by 11 bases, and 14 bases separated the two germline ends. The CDR3 sequence is 12 residues long. CDR1 is LGHNA, CDR2 YSLEER, per germline.

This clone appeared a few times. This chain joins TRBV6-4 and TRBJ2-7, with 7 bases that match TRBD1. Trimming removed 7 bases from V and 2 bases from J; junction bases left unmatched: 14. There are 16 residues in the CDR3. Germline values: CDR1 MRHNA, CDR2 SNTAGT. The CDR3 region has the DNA TGTGCCAGCACCTCTGACATGGGACAGAGTGCCTACGAGCAGTACGTC. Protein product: CASTSDMGQSAYEQYV.